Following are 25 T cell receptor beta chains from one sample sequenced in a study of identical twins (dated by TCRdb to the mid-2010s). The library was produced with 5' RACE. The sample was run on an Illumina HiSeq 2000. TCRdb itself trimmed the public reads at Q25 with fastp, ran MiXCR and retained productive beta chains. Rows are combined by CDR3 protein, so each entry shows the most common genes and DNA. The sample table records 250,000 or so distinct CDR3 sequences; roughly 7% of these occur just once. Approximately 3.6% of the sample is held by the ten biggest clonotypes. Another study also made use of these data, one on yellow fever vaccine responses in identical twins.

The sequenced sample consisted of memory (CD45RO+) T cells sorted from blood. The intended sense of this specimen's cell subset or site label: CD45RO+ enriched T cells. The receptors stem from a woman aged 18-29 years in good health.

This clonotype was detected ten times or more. CDR3 region: CASSPRQGGTEAFF. The CDR3 bases are TGTGCCAGCAGTCCCAGACAGGGCGGCACTGAAGCTTTCTTT. V is TRBV12-3 or TRBV12-4 and J is TRBJ1-1; 7 positions match TRBD1. V lost 5 bases, J lost 4 bases, and 7 bases stayed unmatched. This CDR3 region has 14 residues.

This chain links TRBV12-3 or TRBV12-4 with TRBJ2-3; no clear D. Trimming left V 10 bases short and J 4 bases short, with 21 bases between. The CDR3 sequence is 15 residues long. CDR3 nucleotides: TGTGCCACCACAAAAGGTCCTTTAGAGTCAGATACGCAGTATTTT. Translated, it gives CATTKGPLESDTQYF.

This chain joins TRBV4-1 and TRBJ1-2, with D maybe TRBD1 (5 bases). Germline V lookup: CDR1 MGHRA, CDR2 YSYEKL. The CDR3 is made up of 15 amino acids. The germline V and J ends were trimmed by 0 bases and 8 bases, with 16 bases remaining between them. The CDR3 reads CASSQEGGVFWGYTF. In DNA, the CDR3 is TGCGCCAGCAGCCAAGAAGGAGGGGTCTTTTGGGGCTACACCTTC.

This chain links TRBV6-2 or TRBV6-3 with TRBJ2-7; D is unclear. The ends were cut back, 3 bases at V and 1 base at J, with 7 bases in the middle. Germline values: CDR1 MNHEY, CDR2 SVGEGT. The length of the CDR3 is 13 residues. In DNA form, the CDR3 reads TGTGCCAGCAGTTATGGGGATTCCTACGAGCAGTACTTC. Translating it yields CASSYGDSYEQYF.

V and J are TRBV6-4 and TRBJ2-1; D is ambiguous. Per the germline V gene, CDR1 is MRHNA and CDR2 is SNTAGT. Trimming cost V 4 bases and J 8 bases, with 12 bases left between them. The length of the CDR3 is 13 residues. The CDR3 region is CASSVVRGYEQFF. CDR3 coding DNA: TGTGCCAGCAGTGTTGTTCGTGGATATGAGCAGTTCTTC.

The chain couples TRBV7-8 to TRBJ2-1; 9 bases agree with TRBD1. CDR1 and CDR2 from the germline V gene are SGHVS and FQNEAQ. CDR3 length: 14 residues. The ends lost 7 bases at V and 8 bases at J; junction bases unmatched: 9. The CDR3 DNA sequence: TGTGCCAGCATACGGGGACAGGGACGTCATGAGCAGTTCTTC. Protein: CASIRGQGRHEQFF.

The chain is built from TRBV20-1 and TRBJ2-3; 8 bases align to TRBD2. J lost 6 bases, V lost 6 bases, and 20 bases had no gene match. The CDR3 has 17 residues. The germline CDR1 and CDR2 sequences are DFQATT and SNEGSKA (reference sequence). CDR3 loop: CSAPKGGSGGAYDTQYF. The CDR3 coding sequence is TGCAGTGCACCTAAGGGCGGGTCCGGGGGGGCGTATGATACGCAGTATTTT.

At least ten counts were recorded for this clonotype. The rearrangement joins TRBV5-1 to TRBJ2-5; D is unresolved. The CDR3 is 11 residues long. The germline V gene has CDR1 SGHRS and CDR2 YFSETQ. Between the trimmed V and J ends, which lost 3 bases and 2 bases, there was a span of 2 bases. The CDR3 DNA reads TGCGCCAGCAGCTATCAAGAGACCCAGTACTTC. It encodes CASSYQETQYF. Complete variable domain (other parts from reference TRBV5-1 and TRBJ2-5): KAGVTQTPRYLIKTRGQQVTLSCSPISGHRSVSWYQQTPGQGLQFLFEYFSETQRNKGNFPGRFSGRQFSNSRSEMNVSTLELGDSALYLCASSYQETQYFGPGTRLLVL.

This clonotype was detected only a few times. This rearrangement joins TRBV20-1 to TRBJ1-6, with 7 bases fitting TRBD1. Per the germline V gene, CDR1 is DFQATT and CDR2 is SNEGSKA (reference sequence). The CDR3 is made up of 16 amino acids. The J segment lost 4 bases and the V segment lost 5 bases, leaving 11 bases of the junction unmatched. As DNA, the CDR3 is TGCAGTGCTCGGAGACGGGACAGATTATATAATTCACCCCTCCACTTT. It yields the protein CSARRRDRLYNSPLHF.

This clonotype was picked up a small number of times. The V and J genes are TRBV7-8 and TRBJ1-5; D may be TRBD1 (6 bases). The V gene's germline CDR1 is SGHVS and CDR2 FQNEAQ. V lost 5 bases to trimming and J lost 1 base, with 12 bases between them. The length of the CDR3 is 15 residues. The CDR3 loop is CASSQFTGSNQPQHF. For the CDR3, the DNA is TGTGCCAGCAGCCAATTTACAGGGAGCAATCAGCCCCAGCATTTT.

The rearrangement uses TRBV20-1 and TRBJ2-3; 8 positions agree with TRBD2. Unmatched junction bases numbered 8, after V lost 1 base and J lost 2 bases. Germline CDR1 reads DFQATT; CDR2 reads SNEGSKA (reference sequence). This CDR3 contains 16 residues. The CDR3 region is CSARGAGGGFTDTQYF. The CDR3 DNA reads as TGCAGTGCTAGAGGAGCGGGCGGGGGGTTCACAGATACGCAGTATTTT.

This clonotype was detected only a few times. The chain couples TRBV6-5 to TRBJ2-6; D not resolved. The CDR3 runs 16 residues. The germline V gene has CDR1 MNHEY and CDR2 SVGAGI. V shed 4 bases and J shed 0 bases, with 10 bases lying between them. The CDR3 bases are TGTGCCAGCAGTTTCAATAAAGTCTCTGGGGCCAACGTCCTGACTTTC. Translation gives CASSFNKVSGANVLTF.

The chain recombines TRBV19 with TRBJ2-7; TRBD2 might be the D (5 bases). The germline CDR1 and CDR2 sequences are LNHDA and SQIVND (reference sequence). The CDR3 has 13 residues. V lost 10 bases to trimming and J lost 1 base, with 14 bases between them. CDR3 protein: CATRLPGSYEQYF. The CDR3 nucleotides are TGTGCCACCAGACTCCCGGGGTCCTACGAGCAGTACTTC.

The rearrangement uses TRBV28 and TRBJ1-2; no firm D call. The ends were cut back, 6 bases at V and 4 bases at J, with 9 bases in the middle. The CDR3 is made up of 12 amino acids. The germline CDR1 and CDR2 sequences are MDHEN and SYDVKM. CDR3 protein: CASSPAGYGYTF. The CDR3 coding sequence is TGTGCCAGCAGCCCCGCGGGCTATGGCTACACCTTC.

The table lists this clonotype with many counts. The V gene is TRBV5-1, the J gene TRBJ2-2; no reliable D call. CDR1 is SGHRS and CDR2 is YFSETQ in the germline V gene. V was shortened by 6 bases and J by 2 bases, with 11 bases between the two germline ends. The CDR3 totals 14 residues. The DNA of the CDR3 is TGCGCCAGCAAAGCCGACACTAACACCGGGGAGCTGTTTTTT. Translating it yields CASKADTNTGELFF.

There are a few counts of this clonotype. CDR3 residues: CASSTRLPAGSNTGELFF. The CDR3 coding sequence is TGTGCCAGCAGCACCCGTCTCCCAGCAGGTTCGAACACCGGGGAGCTGTTTTTT. The chain uses TRBV11-1 and TRBJ2-2; D remains unclear. This CDR3 is built from 18 residues. Germline CDR1 SGHAT, CDR2 FQDESV (reference sequence). With 5 bases removed from V and 0 bases from J, the gap between germline ends came to 19 bases.

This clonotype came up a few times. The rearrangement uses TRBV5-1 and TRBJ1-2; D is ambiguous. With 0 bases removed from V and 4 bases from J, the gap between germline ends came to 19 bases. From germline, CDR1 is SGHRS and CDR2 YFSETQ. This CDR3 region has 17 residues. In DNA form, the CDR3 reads TGCGCCAGCAGCTTGGAAAATGGCCCTAGCAGGACCTATGGCTACACCTTC. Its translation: CASSLENGPSRTYGYTF.

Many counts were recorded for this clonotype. CDR3 in amino acids: CASSVGLAGDREQYF. In DNA, the CDR3 is TGCGCCAGCAGCGTGGGACTAGCGGGAGATCGGGAGCAGTACTTC. V gene TRBV5-1 combines with J gene TRBJ2-7; the match to TRBD2 covers 14 bases. The germline V gene has CDR1 SGHRS and CDR2 YFSETQ. This CDR3 comprises 15 residues. Losses at the gene ends were 4 bases for V and 7 bases for J; bases not matched to a gene: 7.

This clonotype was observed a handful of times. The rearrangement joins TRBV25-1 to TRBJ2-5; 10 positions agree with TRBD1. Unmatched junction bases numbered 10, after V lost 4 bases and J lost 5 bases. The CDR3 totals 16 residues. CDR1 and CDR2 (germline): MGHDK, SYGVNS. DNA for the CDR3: TGTGCCAGCAGTGGTGGGACAGGGGCGTCTCGGGAGACCCAGTACTTC. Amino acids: CASSGGTGASRETQYF. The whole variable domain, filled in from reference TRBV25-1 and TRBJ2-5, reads EADIYQTPRYLVIGTGKKITLECSQTMGHDKMYWYQQDPGMELHLIHYSYGVNSTEKGDLSSESTVSRIRTEHFPLTLESARPSHTSQYLCASSGGTGASRETQYFGPGTRLLVL.

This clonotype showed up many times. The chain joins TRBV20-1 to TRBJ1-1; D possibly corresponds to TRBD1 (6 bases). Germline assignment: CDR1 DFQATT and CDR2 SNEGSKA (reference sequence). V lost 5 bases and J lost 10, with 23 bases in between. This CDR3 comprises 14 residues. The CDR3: CSAGGRTIQGAAFF. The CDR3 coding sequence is TGCAGTGCTGGGGGCCGCACAATACAGGGAGCAGCTTTCTTT.

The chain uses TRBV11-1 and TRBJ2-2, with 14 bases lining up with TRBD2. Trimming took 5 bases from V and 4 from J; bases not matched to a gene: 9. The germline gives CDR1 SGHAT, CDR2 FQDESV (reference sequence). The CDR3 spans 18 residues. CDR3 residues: CASSARLAGGPSTGELFF. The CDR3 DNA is TGTGCCAGCAGCGCCAGACTAGCGGGAGGGCCTAGCACCGGGGAGCTGTTTTTT.

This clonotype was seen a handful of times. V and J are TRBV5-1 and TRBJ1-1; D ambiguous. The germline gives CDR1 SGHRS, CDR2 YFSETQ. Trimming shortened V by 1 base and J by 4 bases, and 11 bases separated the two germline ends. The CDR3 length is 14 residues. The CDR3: CASSLSAGSTEAFF. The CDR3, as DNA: TGCGCCAGCAGCTTGAGTGCCGGGTCCACTGAAGCTTTCTTT. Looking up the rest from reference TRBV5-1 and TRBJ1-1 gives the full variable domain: KAGVTQTPRYLIKTRGQQVTLSCSPISGHRSVSWYQQTPGQGLQFLFEYFSETQRNKGNFPGRFSGRQFSNSRSEMNVSTLELGDSALYLCASSLSAGSTEAFFGQGTRLTVV.

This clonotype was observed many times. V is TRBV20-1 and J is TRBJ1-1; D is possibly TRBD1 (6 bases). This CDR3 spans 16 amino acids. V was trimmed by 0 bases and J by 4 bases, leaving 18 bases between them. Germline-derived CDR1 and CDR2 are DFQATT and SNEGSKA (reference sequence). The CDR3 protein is CSARDHRGGLRTEAFF. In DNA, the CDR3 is TGCAGTGCTAGAGATCATAGAGGGGGTCTCCGCACTGAAGCTTTCTTT.

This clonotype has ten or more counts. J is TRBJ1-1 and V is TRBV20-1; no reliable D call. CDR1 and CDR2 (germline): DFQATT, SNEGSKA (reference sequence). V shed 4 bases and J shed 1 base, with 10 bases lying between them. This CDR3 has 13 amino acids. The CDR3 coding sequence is TGCAGTGCTACCCGGAACAGGAACACTGAAGCTTTCTTT. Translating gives CSATRNRNTEAFF.

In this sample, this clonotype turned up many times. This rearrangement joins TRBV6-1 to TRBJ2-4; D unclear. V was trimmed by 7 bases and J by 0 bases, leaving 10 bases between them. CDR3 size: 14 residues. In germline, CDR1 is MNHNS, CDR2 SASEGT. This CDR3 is CASTSSLAKNIQYF. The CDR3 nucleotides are TGTGCCAGCACTAGTTCCCTAGCCAAAAACATTCAGTACTTC.